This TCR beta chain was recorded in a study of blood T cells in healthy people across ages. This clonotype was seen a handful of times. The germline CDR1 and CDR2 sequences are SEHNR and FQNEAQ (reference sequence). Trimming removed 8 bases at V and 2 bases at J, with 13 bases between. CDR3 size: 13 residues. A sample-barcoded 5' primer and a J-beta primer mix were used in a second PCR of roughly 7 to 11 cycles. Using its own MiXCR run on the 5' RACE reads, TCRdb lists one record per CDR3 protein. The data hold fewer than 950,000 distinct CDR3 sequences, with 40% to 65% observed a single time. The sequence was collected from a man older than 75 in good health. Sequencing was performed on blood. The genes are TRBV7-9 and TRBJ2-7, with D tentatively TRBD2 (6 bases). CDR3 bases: TGTGCCAGCGGGCGGGACGGTACCTACGAGCAGTACTTC. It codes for CASGRDGTYEQYF.